This T cell receptor (beta chain) emerged from a study of blood T cells in healthy people across ages. Study-wide results and caveats: Bulk PBMC profiling left naive and antigen-experienced comparisons inconclusive.

The CDR3 contains 15 residues. Per the germline V gene, CDR1 is KGHSH and CDR2 is LQKENI. Donor samples were obtained from healthy Caucasian individuals from Russia, aged about 6 to 100. Every participating donor contributed approximately 9.5 milliliters of peripheral blood through a draw. Combining a sample-barcoded 5' primer with a J-beta primer mix, a second PCR ran for 7 to 11 cycles. Each cDNA molecule carried a tag from a template-switch adaptor that contained 12 random nucleotides. TCRdb independently ran MiXCR on the 5' RACE reads; one entry per CDR3 protein. The repertoire consists of about 2 million distinct CDR3 sequences, with 49% occurring once and the leading ten covering 2.1%. As to this clonotype: The antigen is unknown.

The V gene is TRBV18, the J gene TRBJ2-7; 7 bases match TRBD2. The J call may be faulty, since TRBJ2-5 better matches the DNA end. The TCR sequence derives from a woman aged 35 to 49 in good health. The sample taken for sequencing was blood. The CDR3 sequence is CASSPDGAGSGTQYF. CDR3 bases: TGTGCCAGCTCACCTGACGGAGCGGGGTCTGGGACCCAGTACTTC.